Sequencing of this TCR beta chain was carried out in a study of regulatory T cells in long-lasting Graves disease. The time point here: newly diagnosed GD, antithyroid drugs for less than 3 months. With RNA extracted from PBMCs as input, the TCR library was made. This clonotype was observed a few times. CDR3 regions were amplified by Arm-PCR using iRepertoire HTBI primers to build TCR beta libraries. TCRdb ran MiXCR on the multiplex PCR reads and lists one entry per CDR3 protein. Of 620,000 or so distinct CDR3 sequences listed, 15% to 20% are singletons. This CDR3 has 12 residues. Deletions cut 1 base from V and 10 bases from J, with 11 bases between. Germline CDR1 and CDR2: SGHRS and YFSETQ. These sequences were also reported in another study, on T cells in Graves' hyperthyroidism and ophthalmopathy.

Here the sequenced sample was peripheral blood mononuclear cells (PBMCs), taken at new diagnosis, from a patient treated with antithyroid drugs. The source of this sequence is a woman aged 25 to 39 with Graves disease. V is TRBV5-1 and J is TRBJ1-2; D is undetermined. The CDR3 loop is CASSLMAADYTF. As DNA, the CDR3 is TGCGCCAGCAGCTTGATGGCCGCTGACTACACCTTC.